The text below deals with one TCR beta chain. This entry belongs to a study of cytomegalovirus exposure and HLA in healthy donors. V shed 10 bases and J 6 bases; nucleotides not matched to a gene: 8. CDR3 size: 12 residues. From germline, CDR1 is MNHEY and CDR2 SVGAGI. PCR amplification relied on 60 Vbeta primers (plus 13 Jbeta primers). Only in-frame clones appear in the TCRdb table, and some are missing; sequencing was by immunoSEQ multiplex PCR. This sample carries some 110,000 clones, around three quarters of them seen once, and the ten largest clones take roughly 0.9%. Sampled while nominally healthy, donors likely had unrecorded immune exposures.

The gene calls are TRBV6-5 and TRBJ1-2, with TRBD1 matching over 7 bases. This TCR came from a woman aged 25 to 39 in good health and CMV-seronegative. Specimen: PBMCs. As DNA, the CDR3 is TGTGCCACCCTGACAGGGATTAATGGCTACACCTTC. Its protein product is CATLTGINGYTF.